The subject of this entry is one TCR beta chain. Ten or more counts support this clonotype. Its binding antigen is unknown. Base qualities are not recorded, but no much larger clone differs from it by a single base. This specimen belongs to a study of T cells in Graves' hyperthyroidism and ophthalmopathy (dated by TCRdb to 2018 to 2020). With respect to the entire study: Peripheral blood samples were taken at initial diagnosis, before any treatment was given. To identify TCR V-J signatures that set the groups apart, the researchers used a discovery cohort of 100 patients, made up of around 42 with Graves' ophthalmopathy and some 55 with stable Graves' hyperthyroidism. Prospective prediction of ophthalmopathy was tested in an independent validation cohort consisting of about 20 hyperthyroidism patients and around 16 patients who later progressed to ophthalmopathy. The 95 to 100 discovery patients were randomly divided into training and test sets at a 7:3 ratio. In about 6 Graves' hyperthyroidism patients, the study also compared T-cell repertoires from thyroid tissue with T-cell repertoires from blood. After sampling, hyperthyroidism patients received methimazole starting at 30 mg daily, and ophthalmopathy patients received high-dose intravenous methylprednisolone. TCR Vbeta CDR3 sequencing of 120 to 150 peripheral blood samples (over 40 ophthalmopathy, 75 to 80 hyperthyroidism and roughly 17 progressor patients) is reported in the paper.

The germline V gene (reference sequence) gives CDR1 as MNHEY and CDR2 as SMNVEV. The V and J ends are trimmed by 2 bases and 3 bases, leaving 17 bases between them. There are 16 amino acids in the CDR3, from cysteine to phenylalanine inclusive. Only the CDR3 part of the read is kept: 48 bases, read in frame from the first base. Ophthalmopathy patients had moderately to severely active disease, Clinical Activity Score of at least 3, NOSPECS grade of at least 4, and duration under 3 months. Exclusion was applied to patients with uncontrolled infections, other autoimmune diseases, pregnancy or lactation. Diagnoses relied on clinical symptoms, serum thyroxine and TRAb, thyroid ultrasound and orbital computed tomography. PBMCs were isolated from around 10 ml of fresh peripheral blood by Ficoll-Paque density gradient centrifugation. Total RNA was extracted using Trizol reagent, and RNA quality was assessed on an Agilent 2100 Bioanalyzer.

TCR beta CDR3 regions were amplified from RNA transcripts. The first round of RT-PCR for the TCR CDR3 was performed with the HTBI primer set and the Qiagen OneStep RT-PCR kit. Libraries were constructed in a second round of multiplex PCR, after which size selection and purification were performed. Paired-end sequencing of the libraries was performed with 100 bp reads on an Illumina HiSeq2000. Processing in the source paper ran as follows. Raw data were processed with SOAPnuke, discarding reads with adapters, uncalled bases, mean Phred below 15, or no exact constant-primer or identifier match. High-quality paired reads were merged with COPE v1.2.5, and unique nucleotide sequences were defined as clonotypes. MiTCR v1.1 was used to align the clonotypes against IMGT TRBV, TRBD and TRBJ reference segments. Only V-J combinations with frequency above 0.0001, covering about 99% of repertoires, were analysed. The TCS score was defined as the ratio of F50 (clonal expansion) to E x V (chaos), calculated using BLOSUM62-based TCRdist between CDR3 peptides within each V-J. Welch's t-statistics and random forest reduced around 520 V-J features to 13, which were used in a naive Bayes classifier (R e1071). TCRdb trimmed public reads at Q25 via fastp, called clones via MiXCR and kept in-frame beta chains. Here each entry gathers all rows of one CDR3 protein and keeps the most common genes and DNA. None of the V and J calls come from the authors' own analysis; TCRdb made them. This sample lists 350,000 or so distinct CDR3 sequences; around 18% were detected once. The ten largest clones represent 15% of the sample.

Overall study outcomes, separate from this receptor: Blood samples also contained most of the expanded thyroid clonotypes (frequency above 0.001), which suggests that blood repertoires may reflect thyroid immune responses. In cross-validation, a model built on a 13 V-J signature told ophthalmopathy apart from stable hyperthyroidism with 85% to 90% sensitivity and roughly 82% specificity, and in testing the same model reached 80%/75%. During validation, the model predicted progression to ophthalmopathy a median of approximately 6.5 months ahead of onset, with around 70% sensitivity and about 75% specificity. No statistical method was used to fix the sample size in advance, and group allocation was not hidden from the investigators.

The V and J genes are TRBV27 and TRBJ2-7; the D gene assignment is ambiguous. The TCR originated in a woman in her thirties or forties with Graves' ophthalmopathy. Sequenced sample: blood. The CDR3 protein: CASSLKPPRFIYEQYF. The DNA is as follows: TGTGCCAGCAGTTTAAAACCACCACGTTTTATCTACGAGCAGTACTTC.